These 28 T cell receptor beta chains came from one sample sequenced in a study of tissue T cells after allogeneic stem cell transplantation. Measured with immunoSEQ multiplex PCR; TCRdb has only the in-frame clones, and not every one. Seen here are roughly 51,000 clones, approximately 73% observed once, and the top ten hold approximately 0.59%. Sequenced input: sorted cells pooled from one or two spleens. Every receptor here comes from a pool of C57BL/6 mice in good health.

This clone was detected only a few times. Genes and germline come from the mouse. The sequenced CDR3 bases are TGTGCCAGCAGTCTGTGGGACACATCCTATGAACAGTAC. Encoded protein: CASSLWDTSYEQY. The CDR3 as a whole reads CASSLWDTSYEQYF. This chain joins TRBV26 and TRBJ2-7; D might be TRBD1 (6 bases). The CDR3 is cut off 1 residue early in the read; its end comes from the germline J gene. Germline CDR1 KGHPV, CDR2 FQNQEV (reference sequence). V was shortened by 1 base and J by 1 base, with 8 bases between the two germline ends. CDR3 size: 14 residues.

This clone showed up just a few times. Mouse germline and gene names are used. The observed sequence ends 1 residue before the CDR3 terminus, with the missing tail filled in from the germline J gene. The sample has other DNA sequences that encode this CDR3 too. V is TRBV3 and J is TRBJ1-3; no clear D gene. The germline V gene encodes CDR1 SNHLY and CDR2 FYNGKV (reference sequence). V lost 1 base to trimming and J lost 0 bases, with 4 bases between them. CDR3 length: 14 residues. The part of the CDR3 DNA that was read is TGTGCCAGCAGCTTAGATAGTTCTGGAAATACGCTCTAT. Translating gives CASSLDSSGNTLY. The entire CDR3 protein is CASSLDSSGNTLYF.

This clone was observed a single time. Genes and germline are mouse. The read gets to within 1 residue of the CDR3 end, and the germline J gene fills in the rest. V is TRBV5 and J is TRBJ1-1; 7 bases match TRBD1. CDR1 LGHNA and CDR2 YNLKQL come from the germline V gene (reference sequence). This CDR3 spans 15 amino acids. J lost 1 base, V lost 0 bases, and 2 bases had no gene match. Partial CDR3 DNA: TGTGCCAGCAGCCAAGAAAGGACAGGGAACACAGAAGTCTTC. It specifies CASSQERTGNTEVF. From start to end, the CDR3 is CASSQERTGNTEVFF.

A remark on this clone: Genes and germline come from the mouse. Read data end 1 residue before the CDR3 end; the end is taken from the germline J gene. This chain joins TRBV1 and TRBJ1-1; D gene unclear. The CDR3 spans 12 residues. Deletions cut 4 bases from V and 1 base from J, with 4 bases between. Germline-derived CDR1 and CDR2 are NSQYPW and LRSPGD (reference sequence). The DNA read from the CDR3 is TGCACCTGCAGTGACAAAAACACAGAAGTCTTC. Protein: CTCSDKNTEVF. The full CDR3 is CTCSDKNTEVFF.

A remark on this clone: Here the gene names and germline are mouse. The CDR3 end lies 1 residue beyond the end of the read and is filled in from the germline J gene. The chain recombines TRBV3 with TRBJ2-5, with D possibly TRBD1 on 5 matching bases. CDR3 length: 14 residues. V lost 5 bases and J 2 bases, leaving 11 bases between the germline ends. The V gene's germline CDR1 is SNHLY and CDR2 FYNGKV (reference sequence). The CDR3 loop is CASSQRGVQDTQYF. CDR3 bases read: TGTGCCAGCAGCCAGAGAGGGGTCCAAGACACCCAGTAC.

This clone was recorded a few times. Gene names are the mouse ones. The read finishes 1 residue shy of the CDR3 end, and the germline J gene is used to complete it. V and J are TRBV5 and TRBJ2-7; 10 nucleotides match TRBD2. Germline V gives CDR1 LGHNA, CDR2 YNLKQL (reference sequence). CDR3 size: 15 residues. V lost 4 bases to trimming and J lost 3 bases; unmatched junction nucleotides: 6. CDR3 DNA (partial): TGTGCCAGCAGCCCCCCCGGGACTGGGGACTATGAACAGTAC. This sequence encodes CASSPPGTGDYEQY. The full CDR3 reads CASSPPGTGDYEQYF.

Concerning this clone itself: Gene and germline names: mouse. The read falls 1 residue short of the CDR3 end, and the missing part is taken from the germline J gene. The chain joins TRBV19 to TRBJ1-1; no definite D call. V dropped 6 bases and J dropped 1 base, with 4 bases sitting between them. The germline CDR1 and CDR2 sequences are FNHDT and SITEND (reference sequence). The CDR3 is made up of 11 amino acids. Partial CDR3 DNA: TGTGCCAGCACTCTGAACACAGAAGTCTTC. Translating it yields CASTLNTEVF. In full, the CDR3 reads CASTLNTEVFF.

On this clone: Mouse names are used for the genes. The CDR3 is cut off 1 residue early in the read; its end comes from the germline J gene. The chain uses TRBV31 and TRBJ1-6; D unclear. TRBJ1-6 is an ORF; its function is uncertain. Germline CDR1 reads GKSSPN; CDR2 reads SITVG. The V end was cut by 0 bases, the J end by 3 bases, with 6 bases between. The length of the CDR3 is 14 residues. Incomplete CDR3 DNA: TGTGCCTGGAGTCTAAACAGCTATAATTCGCCCCTCTAC. Its protein is CAWSLNSYNSPLY. The complete CDR3 reads CAWSLNSYNSPLYF.

In this sample, this clone turned up a few times. The genes are named according to mouse. The read halts 1 residue ahead of the CDR3 end, with the missing end drawn from the germline J gene. This chain connects TRBV13-3 to TRBJ2-7, with 9 nucleotides matching TRBD2. The CDR3 loop spans 14 amino acids. Germline V gene data show CDR1 as NNHDY and CDR2 as SYVADS. The ends lost 4 bases at V and 2 bases at J; junction bases unmatched: 4. The sequenced part of the CDR3 DNA is TGTGCCAGCAGTCGGGCTGGGGGGGCCTATGAACAGTAC. Translating gives CASSRAGGAYEQY. The CDR3 as a whole reads CASSRAGGAYEQYF.

To note about this clone: Gene names and germline match the mouse. The CDR3 end is not reached by the read, which stops 1 residue before it; the germline J gene fills it in. The rearrangement joins TRBV16 to TRBJ2-4, with 9 bases lining up with TRBD2. V shed 0 bases, J shed 6 bases, and the junction held 4 bases outside the gene matches. The CDR3 spans 15 residues. From germline, CDR1 is SGHSA and CDR2 FRNQAP. CDR3 sequence reads: CASSLDWGGANTLYF. CDR3 DNA (partial): TGTGCAAGCAGCTTAGATTGGGGGGGCGCGAACACCTTGTAC. The full variable domain, with the rest looked up from reference TRBV16 and TRBJ2-4, is NAGVIQTPRHKVTGKGQEATLWCEPISGHSAVFWYRQTIVQGLEFLTYFRNQAPIDDSGMPKERFSAQMPNQSHSTLKIQSTQPQDSAVYLCASSLDWGGANTLYFGAGTRLSVL.

This clone was seen a few times. The genes are named according to mouse. Sequencing ends 1 residue short of the CDR3 end; the germline J gene provides the rest. V and J are TRBV21 and TRBJ1-5; no clear D gene. TRBV21 belongs to the ORF category, with a function that is uncertain. V gave up 2 bases and J gave up 0 bases, with 5 bases separating them. There are 14 residues in the CDR3. This CDR3 reads CASSQGVNNQAPLF. CDR3 DNA (partial): TGTGCTAGCAGTCAAGGGGTTAACAACCAGGCTCCGCTT.

In its sample, this clone was seen a few times. Mouse gene names and germline throughout. This CDR3 is CASSDRAEVFF. Partial CDR3 DNA: TGTGCCAGCAGTGACAGGGCAGAAGTCTTC. This chain uses TRBV13-3 with TRBJ1-1; the D gene is possibly TRBD1 (5 bases). The read ends 1 residue before the CDR3 terminus; that terminus is restored from the germline J gene. The CDR3 consists of 11 residues. Trimming shortened V by 2 bases and J by 6 bases, and 5 bases separated the two germline ends. Per the germline V gene, CDR1 is NNHDY and CDR2 is SYVADS.

This clone was seen once. Genes here carry mouse names. CDR3 DNA, as far as it was read: TGTGCCAGCAGCCGACTGGGGGGGCTTGCAGAAACGCTGTAT. The encoded protein is CASSRLGGLAETLY. The whole CDR3 protein reads CASSRLGGLAETLYF. This sequence joins TRBV4 and TRBJ2-3; 12 bases align to TRBD2. The read falls 1 residue short of the CDR3 end, and the missing part is taken from the germline J gene. Germline V gives CDR1 LGHDT, CDR2 YNNKQL (reference sequence). There are 15 residues in the CDR3. V gave up 5 bases and J gave up 2 bases; unmatched junction bases: 2.

This clone was observed a single time. Gene names denote mouse genes. The CDR3 extends 1 residue past the end of the read, so its final part is completed from the germline J gene. This chain joins TRBV2 and TRBJ1-1; TRBD1 agrees at 10 bases. V was clipped by 4 bases and J by 4 bases; unmatched bases: 6. CDR1 and CDR2 (germline): LGHNA, YSYQKL. CDR3 length: 15 residues. Partial CDR3 DNA: TGTGCCAGCAGCCCTGGACAGGGGGAGGGCACAGAAGTCTTC. This codes for CASSPGQGEGTEVF. The full CDR3 reads CASSPGQGEGTEVFF.

About this clone: The gene symbols are mouse symbols. The read falls 1 residue short of the CDR3 end, and the missing part is taken from the germline J gene. The V and J genes are TRBV19 and TRBJ2-4, with 9 positions matching TRBD2. Trimming removed 4 bases from V and 2 bases from J; junction bases left unmatched: 5. CDR1 and CDR2 (germline): FNHDT, SITEND (reference sequence). This CDR3 region has 15 residues. This CDR3 reads CASSSDWGLQNTLYF. The DNA read from the CDR3 is TGTGCCAGCAGTTCGGACTGGGGTCTTCAAAACACCTTGTAC.

In regard to this clone: Germline and genes: mouse. The missing CDR3 end, 1 residue past where the read stops, is filled in from the germline J gene. The V call is TRBV31, the J call TRBJ2-7; the match to TRBD2 covers 8 bases. The germline V gene encodes CDR1 GKSSPN and CDR2 SITVG. V shed 0 bases, J shed 0 bases, and the junction held 1 base outside the gene matches. The CDR3 has 14 amino acids. The CDR3 bases that were read are TGTGCCTGGAGTCTACTGGGGGCCTCCTATGAACAGTAC. This encodes CAWSLLGASYEQY. The CDR3 as a whole reads CAWSLLGASYEQYF.

About this clone itself: The gene symbols are mouse symbols. The read gets to within 1 residue of the CDR3 end, and the germline J gene fills in the rest. J is TRBJ2-1 and V is TRBV5; 8 bases fit TRBD2. The V gene's germline CDR1 is LGHNA and CDR2 YNLKQL (reference sequence). The CDR3 is 13 residues long. V lost 4 bases to trimming and J lost 8 bases; unmatched junction nucleotides: 4. This CDR3 is CASSLRGGPEQFF. The part of the CDR3 DNA that was read is TGTGCCAGCAGCCTCCGGGGGGGCCCTGAGCAGTTC.

This clone has just a few counts. Mouse gene names apply. The read terminates 1 residue before the CDR3 end, so the remaining end is supplied by the germline J gene. The V and J genes are TRBV13-3 and TRBJ2-7; tentatively, D is TRBD1 (5 bases). The CDR3 covers 11 residues. Trimming pared 3 bases from V and 6 bases from J, leaving 7 bases between. Germline CDR1 NNHDY, CDR2 SYVADS. The CDR3 protein is CASSVRVEQYF. Partial CDR3 DNA: TGTGCCAGCAGTGTCAGGGTTGAACAGTAC.

In this sample, this clone turned up a few times. The genes are named according to mouse. The read is 1 residue too short to cover the CDR3 end, so that end is filled in from the germline J gene. The rearrangement joins TRBV20 to TRBJ1-5; D gene ambiguous. The CDR3 runs 13 residues. The germline V and J ends were trimmed by 6 bases and 0 bases, with 9 bases remaining between them. Germline V gives CDR1 GFQATS, CDR2 STVNSAI. The sequenced CDR3 bases are TGTGGTGCCTCACAGTATAACAACCAGGCTCCGCTT. As protein: CGASQYNNQAPL. Given in full, the CDR3 is CGASQYNNQAPLF.

Note on this clone: All gene names here are mouse names. The observed sequence ends 1 residue before the CDR3 terminus, with the missing tail filled in from the germline J gene. V is TRBV19 and J is TRBJ2-3, with D tentatively TRBD1 (6 bases). Trimming pared 1 base from V and 1 base from J, leaving 7 bases between. Germline V gene data show CDR1 as FNHDT and CDR2 as SITEND (reference sequence). This CDR3 is built from 14 residues. The CDR3 loop is CASSIKGGAETLYF. The CDR3 bases that were read are TGTGCCAGCAGTATAAAGGGGGGTGCAGAAACGCTGTAT.

Remarks on this clone: Mouse gene names and germline throughout. From the germline J gene comes the end of the CDR3, since the read stops 1 residue before it. The chain carries TRBV13-3 and TRBJ1-2; D perhaps matches TRBD1 (5 bases). The CDR3 is made up of 15 amino acids. Germline assignment: CDR1 NNHDY and CDR2 SYVADS. V gave up 0 bases and J gave up 0 bases, with 9 bases separating them. The CDR3 bases that were read are TGTGCCAGCAGTGATGAGAGGACAACAAACTCCGACTACACC. This codes for CASSDERTTNSDYT. The full-length CDR3 reads as CASSDERTTNSDYTF.

This clone was observed a single time. Gene names are the mouse ones. With the read ending 1 residue before the CDR3 end, the germline J gene is used to fill in that end. This chain uses TRBV31 with TRBJ2-3; D tentatively fits TRBD1 or TRBD2 (6 bases each). The CDR3 has 15 amino acids. Germline V lookup: CDR1 GKSSPN, CDR2 SITVG. V dropped 1 base and J dropped 0 bases, with 11 bases sitting between them. The CDR3 DNA, read in part, is TGTGCCTGGAGTCAGGAGGGGGGTAGTGCAGAAACGCTGTAT. This sequence encodes CAWSQEGGSAETLY. The whole CDR3 protein reads CAWSQEGGSAETLYF.

This clone was observed a handful of times. The listed genes are named as in mouse. The read gets to within 1 residue of the CDR3 end, and the germline J gene fills in the rest. Other DNA sequences in the same sample also yield this CDR3. This rearrangement joins TRBV31 to TRBJ2-7; 8 bases are shared with TRBD2. There are 13 residues in the CDR3. Germline V CDR1 and CDR2: GKSSPN, SITVG. Losses at the gene ends were 0 bases for V and 2 bases for J; bases not matched to a gene: 0. The CDR3 here is CAWSLGGAYEQYF. The CDR3 bases that were read are TGTGCCTGGAGTCTTGGGGGGGCCTATGAACAGTAC.

Concerning this clone itself: These gene names are mouse names. Read coverage stops 1 residue before the CDR3 terminus; the germline J gene supplies the remainder. Distinct nucleotide sequences in the sample also encode this CDR3. The V and J genes are TRBV1 and TRBJ2-3, with D possibly being TRBD1 (7 bases). V was trimmed by 1 base and J by 0 bases, leaving 11 bases between them. The CDR3 extends over 16 amino acids. Germline values: CDR1 NSQYPW, CDR2 LRSPGD (reference sequence). The chain's CDR3 is CTCSAGQGGSAETLYF. The DNA read from the CDR3 is TGCACCTGCAGTGCAGGGCAGGGGGGTAGTGCAGAAACGCTGTAT.

This clone was seen a few times. The genes and germline here are from mouse. The sequenced fragment ends 1 residue before the CDR3 boundary, so the rest is inferred from the germline J gene. The chain links TRBV3 to TRBJ2-7; D perhaps matches TRBD1 (6 bases). V was shortened by 2 bases and J by 0 bases, with 8 bases between the two germline ends. This CDR3 has 14 amino acids. Germline V gives CDR1 SNHLY, CDR2 FYNGKV (reference sequence). The sequenced CDR3 bases are TGTGCCAGCAGCTTACTGGACAGCTCCTATGAACAGTAC. It encodes CASSLLDSSYEQY. The entire CDR3 sequence reads CASSLLDSSYEQYF.

Details on this clone: The listed genes are named as in mouse. The CDR3 end falls 1 residue outside the read, so it is completed with the germline J gene. The chain joins TRBV5 to TRBJ1-2, with unresolved D. Germline values: CDR1 LGHNA, CDR2 YNLKQL (reference sequence). V lost 3 bases and J 3 bases, leaving 8 bases between the germline ends. CDR3 length equals 13 residues. The sequenced CDR3 bases are TGTGCCAGCAGCCACGGGCGGGACTCCGACTACACC. Protein sequence: CASSHGRDSDYT. The entire CDR3 sequence reads CASSHGRDSDYTF.

About this clone: Genes here carry mouse names. With the read ending 1 residue before the CDR3 end, the germline J gene is used to fill in that end. This chain connects TRBV2 to TRBJ2-4; 8 bases fit TRBD1. V lost 3 bases, J lost 1 base, and 6 bases stayed unmatched. This CDR3 region has 16 residues. Germline assignment: CDR1 LGHNA and CDR2 YSYQKL. The CDR3 protein is CASSHQGAQGQNTLYF. The CDR3 bases that were read are TGTGCCAGCAGCCATCAGGGGGCGCAAGGTCAAAACACCTTGTAC.

Remarks on this clone: Gene names are the mouse ones. The read is 1 residue too short to cover the CDR3 end, so that end is filled in from the germline J gene. This chain links TRBV13-3 with TRBJ2-1; 10 nucleotides match TRBD2. CDR1 and CDR2 from the germline V gene are NNHDY and SYVADS. The J segment lost 6 bases and the V segment lost 0 bases, leaving 3 bases of the junction unmatched. This CDR3 is 15 amino acids long. The covered CDR3 bases are TGTGCCAGCAGTGATGTGGGGACTGGGGTTGCTGAGCAGTTC. It translates to CASSDVGTGVAEQF. The CDR3 in its entirety is CASSDVGTGVAEQFF.